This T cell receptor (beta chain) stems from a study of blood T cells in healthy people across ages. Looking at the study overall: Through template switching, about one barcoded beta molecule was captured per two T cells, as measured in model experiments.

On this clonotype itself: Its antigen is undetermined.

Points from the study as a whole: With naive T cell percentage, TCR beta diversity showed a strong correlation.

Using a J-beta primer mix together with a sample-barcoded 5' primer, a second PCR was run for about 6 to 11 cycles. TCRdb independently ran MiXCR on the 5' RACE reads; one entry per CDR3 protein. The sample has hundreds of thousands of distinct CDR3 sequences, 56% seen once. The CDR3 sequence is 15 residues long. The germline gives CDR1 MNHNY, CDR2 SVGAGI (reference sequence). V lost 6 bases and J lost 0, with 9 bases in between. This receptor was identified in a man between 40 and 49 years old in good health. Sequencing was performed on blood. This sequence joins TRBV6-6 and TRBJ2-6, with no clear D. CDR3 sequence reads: CASRLLASGANVLTF. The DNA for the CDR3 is TGTGCCAGCAGACTCTTAGCCTCTGGGGCCAACGTCCTGACTTTC.